The next 29 T cell receptor beta chains were all read from a single sample in a study of T cell changes during pregnancy in multiple sclerosis. TCRdb's copy holds only in-frame clones and misses some; the assay was immunoSEQ multiplex PCR. The sample has tens of thousands of clones; about 91% are singletons. This specimen consisted of peripheral blood, obtained before pregnancy. These receptors were taken from a female donor with multiple sclerosis, enrolled in a pregnancy study.

The chain carries TRBV6-5 and TRBJ2-4; perhaps TRBD1 as D (5 bases). The germline gives CDR1 MNHEY, CDR2 SVGAGI. The V gene lost 7 bases and the J gene lost 9 bases, with 16 bases spanning the gap. The CDR3 is made up of 13 amino acids. The CDR3 protein is CASTPGASSIQYF. The CDR3 bases are TGTGCCAGCACCCCTGGGGCAAGTAGCATTCAGTACTTC.

The chain carries TRBV5-4 and TRBJ2-1; TRBD2 agrees at 11 bases. Losses at the gene ends were 4 bases for V and 3 bases for J; bases not matched to a gene: 3. The CDR3 is made up of 15 amino acids. In germline, CDR1 is SGHNT, CDR2 YYREEE (reference sequence). CDR3 residues: CASSPTSGGYNEQFF. CDR3 coding DNA: TGTGCCAGCAGCCCCACTAGCGGGGGCTACAATGAGCAGTTCTTC.

The CDR3 is CASGNRGRSSEAFF. In DNA, the CDR3 is TGTGCCAGTGGGAACAGGGGGCGGTCTTCTGAAGCTTTCTTT. The chain has TRBV19 and TRBJ1-1, with 9 bases fitting TRBD1. The CDR3 length is 14 residues. With V trimmed by 8 bases and J by 6 bases, 10 bases remained unmatched. Per germline, CDR1 LNHDA and CDR2 SQIVND (reference sequence). The complete variable domain, with remaining parts taken from reference TRBV19 and TRBJ1-1, reads DGGITQSPKYLFRKEGQNVTLSCEQNLNHDAMYWYRQDPGQGLRLIYYSQIVNDFQKGDIAEGYSVSREKKESFPLTVTSAQKNPTAFYLCASGNRGRSSEAFFGQGTRLTVV.

V and J are TRBV25-1 and TRBJ1-5; D possibly corresponds to TRBD1 (5 bases). V lost 2 bases and J 6 bases, leaving 17 bases between the germline ends. This CDR3 has 16 residues. Germline V CDR1 and CDR2: MGHDK, SYGVNS. The CDR3 bases are TGTGCCAGCAGTGAAAACTCGGGGCGCGGGGGTCAGCCCCAGCATTTT. It yields the protein CASSENSGRGGQPQHF.

The chain employs TRBV5-1 and TRBJ2-5; 9 positions agree with TRBD1. J lost 5 bases, V lost 0 bases, and 5 bases had no gene match. Germline loops: CDR1 SGHRS, CDR2 YFSETQ. The length of the CDR3 is 15 residues. CDR3 residues: CASSLAIQGAETQYF. CDR3 sequence (DNA): TGCGCCAGCAGCTTGGCGATACAGGGGGCCGAGACCCAGTACTTC.

This chain connects TRBV6-5 to TRBJ2-1; 8 nucleotides align to TRBD2. Trimming at V came to 7 bases and at J to 10 bases, leaving 12 bases not matched to a gene. This CDR3 has 14 residues. Germline V lookup: CDR1 MNHEY, CDR2 SVGAGI. The CDR3 DNA follows: TGTGCCAGCATGAGAGCGGGGGCCCGAAGGGAGCAGTTCTTC. This encodes CASMRAGARREQFF.

This chain joins TRBV14 and TRBJ2-3; D remains unclear. With 3 bases removed from V and 5 bases from J, the gap between germline ends came to 12 bases. The V gene's germline CDR1 is SGHDN and CDR2 FVKESK. The CDR3 consists of 14 residues. CDR3 residues: CASSQGARGDTQYF. CDR3 DNA sequence: TGTGCCAGCAGCCAGGGTGCAAGAGGAGATACGCAGTATTTT.

The J gene is TRBJ2-3, the V gene TRBV11-1; TRBD2 matches 7 bases. Germline V gene lookup returns CDR1 SGHAT and CDR2 FQDESV (reference sequence). V shed 1 base and J 4 bases; nucleotides not matched to a gene: 11. The CDR3 spans 17 residues. The CDR3 here is CASSLGVGLSQPDTQYF. As DNA, the CDR3 is TGTGCCAGCAGCTTAGGAGTGGGACTATCCCAACCAGATACGCAGTATTTT.

This sequence joins TRBV6-4 and TRBJ2-3; D is possibly TRBD1 (8 bases). The germline V and J ends were trimmed by 4 bases and 5 bases, with 16 bases remaining between them. Germline values: CDR1 MRHNA, CDR2 SNTAGT. The CDR3 is 15 amino acids. CDR3: CASSGGQGGRDTQYF. The CDR3 DNA sequence: TGTGCCAGCAGTGGTGGACAGGGAGGGAGAGATACGCAGTATTTT.

This clone was detected once. The genes are TRBV19 and TRBJ1-5; 9 bases line up with TRBD1. The germline V gene encodes CDR1 LNHDA and CDR2 SQIVND (reference sequence). This CDR3 contains 15 residues. The V segment lost 9 bases and the J segment 5 bases; nucleotides outside the gene matches: 11. Written as DNA, the CDR3 is TGTGCCAGGAAACCACAGGGGGCGGCTTATCAGCCCCAGCATTTT. Amino acids: CARKPQGAAYQPQHF. The complete variable domain, with remaining parts taken from reference TRBV19 and TRBJ1-5, reads DGGITQSPKYLFRKEGQNVTLSCEQNLNHDAMYWYRQDPGQGLRLIYYSQIVNDFQKGDIAEGYSVSREKKESFPLTVTSAQKNPTAFYLCARKPQGAAYQPQHFGDGTRLSIL.

The chain combines TRBV15 with TRBJ1-1, with TRBD1 identical over 8 bases. The CDR3 runs 12 residues. The V gene's germline CDR1 is LNHNV and CDR2 YYDKDF (reference sequence). With 9 bases clipped from V and 11 bases from J, the junction kept 11 bases outside the gene matches. This CDR3 reads CATSSDRGSAFF. The CDR3 DNA reads as TGTGCCACTTCGAGCGACAGGGGTTCGGCTTTCTTT.

The chain uses TRBV11-3 and TRBJ2-1; 12 bases map to TRBD2. The germline CDR1 and CDR2 sequences are SGHNT and YENEEA. The CDR3 sequence is 15 residues long. The V and J ends lost 4 bases and 4 bases, in that order; junction bases with no gene match: 2. The CDR3 region is CASSSSGRGYNEQFF. The CDR3 coding sequence is TGTGCCAGCAGCTCTAGCGGGAGGGGATACAATGAGCAGTTCTTC.

This rearrangement joins TRBV6-5 to TRBJ2-1; 8 positions agree with TRBD2. J was trimmed by 4 bases and V by 5 bases; bases with no gene match: 7. Germline loops: CDR1 MNHEY, CDR2 SVGAGI. CDR3 length equals 15 residues. CDR3 residues: CASSTTGGAYNEQFF. DNA for the CDR3: TGTGCCAGCAGTACAACCGGGGGGGCTTACAATGAGCAGTTCTTC.

The chain links TRBV13 to TRBJ1-5, with unresolved D. In germline, CDR1 is PRHDT, CDR2 FYEKMQ (reference sequence). Trimming took 0 bases from V and 0 from J, leaving 6 bases between them. This CDR3 region has 15 residues. CDR3 sequence reads: CASSLGPNSNQPQHF. CDR3 sequence (DNA): TGTGCCAGCAGCTTAGGCCCAAATAGCAATCAGCCCCAGCATTTT.

V gene TRBV7-3 combines with J gene TRBJ2-7, with a weak D call TRBD1 (5 bases). This CDR3 has 15 amino acids. Germline CDR1 is SGHTA and CDR2 is FQGTGA. V gave up 3 bases and J gave up 5 bases, with 17 bases separating them. CDR3 protein: CASSFPSRGLHEQYF. CDR3 DNA: TGTGCCAGCAGCTTCCCCAGTAGGGGTCTACACGAGCAGTACTTC.

This chain joins TRBV10-3 and TRBJ1-3; unclear D gene. V lost 11 bases and J lost 0, with 11 bases in between. The CDR3 is made up of 13 amino acids. Germline V gene sequence: CDR1 ENHRY, CDR2 SYGVKD. The CDR3 coding sequence is TGTGCCTTGAGGCCCGACTCTGGAAACACCATATATTTT. Translation gives CALRPDSGNTIYF.

V usage is TRBV19 and J usage is TRBJ1-2, with TRBD1 identical over 11 bases. V lost 4 bases to trimming and J lost 2 bases; unmatched junction nucleotides: 6. Germline V gene data show CDR1 as LNHDA and CDR2 as SQIVND (reference sequence). The CDR3 sequence is 16 residues long. DNA of the CDR3: TGTGCCAGTAGTACTCTACGGACAGGGGGCAACTATGGCTACACCTTC. This translates into CASSTLRTGGNYGYTF.

The chain is built from TRBV7-9 and TRBJ2-6; 9 nucleotides line up with TRBD1. The germline V gene encodes CDR1 SEHNR and CDR2 FQNEAQ (reference sequence). The CDR3 is made up of 18 amino acids. V lost 5 bases and J lost 4; bases outside the gene matches: 12. For the CDR3, the DNA is TGTGCCAGCAGCCCCGACACAGGGGGCTGGTGGGGGGCCAACGTCCTGACTTTC. Translation: CASSPDTGGWWGANVLTF.

This clone was observed a single time. The chain recombines TRBV5-4 with TRBJ1-6, with D unresolved. The CDR3 runs 12 residues. CDR1 and CDR2 from the germline V gene are SGHNT and YYREEE (reference sequence). V dropped 3 bases and J dropped 14 bases, with 12 bases sitting between them. The chain's CDR3 is CASSSLGSTLHF. The CDR3 DNA follows: TGTGCCAGCAGCTCCCTCGGTAGCACCCTCCACTTT.

The chain employs TRBV7-2 and TRBJ1-4; possible D gene TRBD1, 5 bases. The CDR3 is made up of 11 amino acids. The germline gives CDR1 SGHTA, CDR2 FQGNSA. V was pared by 5 bases and J by 8 bases, with 6 bases between. The CDR3 DNA is TGTGCCAGCAGCAGACAGGAAAAACTGTTTTTT. This sequence encodes CASSRQEKLFF.

V gene TRBV7-2 combines with J gene TRBJ2-7, with 9 nucleotides matching TRBD1. Per the germline V gene, CDR1 is SGHTA and CDR2 is FQGNSA. The CDR3 runs to 14 residues. After removal of 5 bases from V and 7 bases from J, the junction contained 9 bases not matched to a gene. CDR3 DNA sequence: TGTGCCAGCAGCCCGATACAGGGGGCTGGGGAGCAGTACTTC. This sequence encodes CASSPIQGAGEQYF.

This clone appeared once. The chain has TRBV6-5 and TRBJ1-4, with 9 bases that match TRBD1. In germline, CDR1 is MNHEY, CDR2 SVGAGI. The CDR3 is made up of 13 amino acids. V lost 9 bases and J lost 3; bases outside the gene matches: 2. CDR3 nucleotides: TGTGCCAGAAGACAGGGGGCTAATGAAAAACTGTTTTTT. It encodes CARRQGANEKLFF.

The chain is built from TRBV10-2 and TRBJ2-7, with 7 positions matching TRBD2. The CDR3 extends over 11 amino acids. V lost 8 bases, J lost 2 bases, and 0 bases stayed unmatched. Germline CDR1 and CDR2: WSHSY and SAAADI. The CDR3 sequence is CASGGAYEQYF. Written as DNA, the CDR3 is TGCGCCAGCGGGGGGGCCTACGAGCAGTACTTC.

The chain recombines TRBV6-1 with TRBJ1-2, with 11 bases matching TRBD1. V trimming: 6 bases; J trimming: 4 bases; junction bases outside the gene matches: 4. Germline-derived CDR1 and CDR2 are MNHNS and SASEGT. This CDR3 has 14 amino acids. This chain's CDR3 is CASREDRGPYGYTF. The CDR3 DNA reads TGTGCCAGCAGGGAGGACAGGGGGCCCTATGGCTACACCTTC.

The chain couples TRBV6-5 to TRBJ2-5; TRBD2 might be the D (5 bases). With 0 bases removed from V and 5 bases from J, the gap between germline ends came to 10 bases. The CDR3 has 14 residues. Germline V gene lookup returns CDR1 MNHEY and CDR2 SVGAGI. For the CDR3, the DNA is TGTGCCAGCAGTTACTCGGGAGTAGCGGAGACCCAGTACTTC. The encoded protein is CASSYSGVAETQYF.

The chain uses TRBV7-7 and TRBJ2-3; 11 nucleotides match TRBD2. There are 15 residues in the CDR3. From germline, CDR1 is SSHAT and CDR2 FNYEAQ (reference sequence). Germline trimming cut 5 bases from V and 6 bases from J; bases unmatched to any gene: 7. Written as DNA, the CDR3 is TGTGCCAGCAGCGCAACTAGCGGGGGAGGTGATACGCAGTATTTT. Protein sequence: CASSATSGGGDTQYF.

This clone has a single count. The V gene is TRBV5-4, the J gene TRBJ2-6; tentative D call: TRBD1 (6 bases). Germline V lookup: CDR1 SGHNT, CDR2 YYREEE (reference sequence). This CDR3 region has 17 residues. The ends were cut back, 7 bases at V and 1 base at J, with 18 bases in the middle. DNA of the CDR3: TGTGCCAGCCGGGGACCTACCGGACAGTCTGGGGCCAACGTCCTGACTTTC. Translated: CASRGPTGQSGANVLTF.

This clone was recorded only once. The rearrangement joins TRBV6-1 to TRBJ1-1; D perhaps matches TRBD1 (5 bases). There are 14 residues in the CDR3. Germline V gives CDR1 MNHNS, CDR2 SASEGT. The V gene lost 2 bases and the J gene lost 4 bases, with 11 bases spanning the gap. The chain's CDR3 is CASSEPGEFTEAFF. CDR3 bases: TGTGCCAGCAGTGAACCGGGGGAGTTCACTGAAGCTTTCTTT.

The chain links TRBV5-1 to TRBJ1-5; D is ambiguous. Germline V lookup: CDR1 SGHRS, CDR2 YFSETQ. CDR3 length: 15 amino acids. V was pared by 1 base and J by 1 base, with 9 bases between. CDR3 region: CASSLRHGSNQPQHF. CDR3 DNA sequence: TGCGCCAGCAGCTTGCGGCACGGGAGCAATCAGCCCCAGCATTTT.